This T cell receptor beta chain was captured in a study of beta chain features in type 1 diabetes. Study findings and constraints: A possible short-template PCR bias applies equally to patients and controls. Sampled from patients, naive, central memory and Treg TCRB repertoires appeared more similar than those sampled from healthy donors.

The CDR3 is 16 residues long. V shed 4 bases, J shed 2 bases, and the junction held 7 bases outside the gene matches. Germline V gene lookup returns CDR1 SGDLS and CDR2 YYNGEE. Expressed TCRB transcripts got sequenced, as all isolated RNA was reverse transcribed. Clones were read by immunoSEQ multiplex PCR, and TCRdb kept only the in-frame ones, dropping some. The top ten hold 0.04% to 0.05% of the sample, which has 450,000 or so clones, 10% to 12% seen once. This clone appeared a few times. What it binds is unknown. This TCR derives from a woman aged 18-30 years in good health. Source material: naive CD4+ T cells from blood. The rearrangement joins TRBV9 to TRBJ2-3; 10 bases are a match to TRBD2. The CDR3 DNA follows: TGTGCCAGCAGCTTCGGGACTAGCGCGTCCACAGATACGCAGTATTTT. This sequence encodes CASSFGTSASTDTQYF.